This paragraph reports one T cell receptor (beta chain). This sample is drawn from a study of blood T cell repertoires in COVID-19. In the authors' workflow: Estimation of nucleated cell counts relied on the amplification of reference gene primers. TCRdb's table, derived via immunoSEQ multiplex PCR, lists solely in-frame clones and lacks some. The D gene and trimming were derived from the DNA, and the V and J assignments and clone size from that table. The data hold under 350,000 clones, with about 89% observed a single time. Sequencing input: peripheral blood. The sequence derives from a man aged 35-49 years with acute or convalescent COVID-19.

The CDR3 DNA sequence: TGTGCCAGCAGCCCTAATCACGGACAGGGACAGAACACTGAAGCTTTCTTT. Its translation is CASSPNHGQGQNTEAFF. The chain links TRBV7-9 to TRBJ1-1; the match to TRBD1 covers 8 bases. Trimming at V came to 5 bases and at J to 1 base, leaving 12 bases not matched to a gene. The CDR3 has 17 residues. Per the germline V gene, CDR1 is SEHNR and CDR2 is FQNEAQ (reference sequence).